This T cell receptor (beta chain) was captured in a study of blood T cell repertoires in COVID-19. Turning to the study itself: COVID-19 samples, acute and convalescent, were from the United States, Italy and Spain. T cells, B-cell-depleted T cells, or PBMCs supplied cDNA or gDNA.

Under the authors' procedure: Reference gene primer amplification gave nucleated cell count estimates. Here immunoSEQ multiplex PCR was the method, and the copy in TCRdb shows in-frame clones only, minus some. The V and J calls and clone size are taken from that table; D and trimming were inferred from the DNA. This repertoire shows tens of thousands of clones, about nine tenths found once; its top ten account for approximately 25%. The CDR3 sequence is 15 residues long. Deletions cut 0 bases from V and 7 bases from J, with 15 bases between. Germline lookup yields CDR1 SGHRS and CDR2 YFSETQ. This clone came up once.

The chain employs TRBV5-1 and TRBJ2-3; maybe TRBD2 (7 bases). Sequencing was performed on peripheral blood. The TCR originated in a man aged 45-65 years with active or convalescent COVID-19. Here the CDR3 reads CASSLDGSGTNTQYF. In nucleotides, the CDR3 is TGCGCCAGCAGCTTGGATGGCAGCGGGACAAATACGCAGTATTTT.